The 17 T cell receptor beta chains presented below share a single source sample, sequenced in a study of T cells in Graves' hyperthyroidism and ophthalmopathy. The investigators amplified TCR beta CDR3 regions from RNA transcripts. The TCR CDR3 was amplified in a first-round RT-PCR using the HTBI primer set. TCRdb analysed the multiplex PCR reads with MiXCR anew, one entry per CDR3 protein. The sample holds fewer than 600,000 distinct CDR3 sequences, under 15% seen once. The sample taken for sequencing was blood. The receptors here all came from a woman aged 18-29 years with Graves' hyperthyroidism.

This sequence joins TRBV7-9 and TRBJ1-4; 9 bases align to TRBD1. The CDR3 contains 15 residues. CDR1 and CDR2 (germline): SEHNR, FQNEAQ (reference sequence). V lost 5 bases, J lost 3 bases, and 4 bases stayed unmatched. CDR3 DNA: TGTGCCAGCAGCAGACAGGGGGGACCTAATGAAAAACTGTTTTTT. Its translation is CASSRQGGPNEKLFF.

This clonotype was counted many times. CDR3 sequence reads: CSVGRNTEAFF. In nucleotides, the CDR3 is TGCAGCGTGGGCAGGAACACTGAAGCTTTCTTT. The chain recombines TRBV29-1 with TRBJ1-1; D gene uncertain. Germline V gives CDR1 SQVTM, CDR2 ANQGSEA. The V and J ends lost 6 bases and 1 base respectively, with 6 bases between them. CDR3 length: 11 residues.

This clonotype has a count of ten or more. The gene calls are TRBV18 and TRBJ1-1; 7 bases are a match to TRBD1. With 3 bases clipped from V and 7 bases from J, the junction kept 5 bases outside the gene matches. In germline, CDR1 is KGHSH, CDR2 LQKENI. This CDR3 comprises 13 residues. The chain's CDR3 is CASSPQGEGEAFF. CDR3 nucleotide sequence: TGTGCCAGCTCACCGCAGGGGGAGGGTGAAGCTTTCTTT. The variable domain in full, with the rest retrieved from reference TRBV18 and TRBJ1-1, is NAGVMQNPRHLVRRRGQEARLRCSPMKGHSHVYWYRQLPEEGLKFMVYLQKENIIDESGMPKERFSAEFPKEGPSILRIQQVVRGDSAAYFCASSPQGEGEAFFGQGTRLTVV.

This clonotype came up many times. The chain couples TRBV10-2 to TRBJ1-5, with D hard to call. The V gene's germline CDR1 is WSHSY and CDR2 SAAADI. The CDR3 spans 14 residues. V lost 3 bases, J lost 4 bases, and 10 bases lay in between. This chain's CDR3 is CASSEIPSNQPQHF. In DNA form, the CDR3 reads TGCGCCAGCAGTGAAATCCCCAGTAATCAGCCCCAGCATTTT.

This chain connects TRBV5-6 to TRBJ1-4; no definite D call. Trimming removed 0 bases from V and 6 bases from J, with 9 bases in between. CDR3 length: 14 amino acids. Germline CDR1 reads SGHDT; CDR2 reads YYEEEE. In nucleotides, the CDR3 is TGTGCCAGCAGCTTGGTTGGAGGTTATGAAAAACTGTTTTTT. Its translation: CASSLVGGYEKLFF.

This clonotype showed up just a few times. This rearrangement joins TRBV3-1 to TRBJ1-2; D is perhaps TRBD1 (6 bases). CDR3 size: 14 residues. V lost 5 bases, J lost 0 bases, and 10 bases lay in between. The germline gives CDR1 LGHDT, CDR2 YNNKEL (reference sequence). This CDR3 is CASSGQFSNYGYTF. CDR3 DNA: TGTGCCAGCAGCGGACAGTTTTCTAACTATGGCTACACCTTC.

As regards this clonotype: It may be a read error: a sequence one base away is much more abundant. This chain links TRBV24-1 with TRBJ2-1, with TRBD1 matching over 7 bases. V was pared by 3 bases and J by 2 bases, with 6 bases of the junction left unmatched. Germline lookup yields CDR1 KGHDR and CDR2 SFDVKD. The CDR3 has 16 amino acids. CDR3 loop: CATSDMRGGPYNEQFF. In DNA form, the CDR3 reads TGTGCCACCAGTGATATGCGAGGGGGCCCCTACAATGAGCAGTTCTTC.

The sample holds many counts of this clonotype. The chain has TRBV3-1 and TRBJ1-1; weak D call: TRBD1 (5 bases). The germline CDR1 and CDR2 sequences are LGHDT and YNNKEL (reference sequence). This CDR3 is 15 amino acids long. V lost 1 base and J lost 4, with 13 bases in between. The CDR3 reads CASSQVGVGGTEAFF. CDR3 bases: TGTGCCAGCAGCCAAGTTGGGGTCGGGGGCACTGAAGCTTTCTTT.

This clonotype was picked up many times. This chain joins TRBV13 and TRBJ1-1; the match to TRBD1 covers 7 bases. In germline, CDR1 is PRHDT, CDR2 FYEKMQ (reference sequence). The V segment lost 6 bases and the J segment 2 bases; nucleotides outside the gene matches: 3. This CDR3 contains 13 residues. CDR3 bases: TGTGCCAGCAGGCAAGGGGGCAACACTGAAGCTTTCTTT. Translating it yields CASRQGGNTEAFF.

This clonotype has at least ten counts. The V and J genes are TRBV30 and TRBJ1-2, with D tentatively TRBD1 (5 bases). The CDR3 covers 13 residues. CDR1 and CDR2 from the germline V gene are GTSNPN and SVGIG (reference sequence). Trimming shortened V by 2 bases and J by 4 bases, and 11 bases separated the two germline ends. The CDR3 DNA reads TGTGCCTGGAGTACAGGTCCCGGCTATGGCTACACCTTC. Amino acid sequence: CAWSTGPGYGYTF. Full variable domain (outside the CDR3, taken from reference TRBV30 and TRBJ1-2): SQTIHQWPATLVQPVGSPLSLECTVEGTSNPNLYWYRQAAGRGLQLLFYSVGIGQISSEVPQNLSASRPQDRQFILSSKKLLLSDSGFYLCAWSTGPGYGYTFGSGTRLTVV.

This clonotype was observed many times. The chain couples TRBV11-2 to TRBJ2-1, with TRBD2 matching 7 bases. The CDR3 has 14 residues. Germline trimming cut 1 base from V and 8 bases from J; bases unmatched to any gene: 5. Per germline, CDR1 SGHAT and CDR2 FQNNGV. Here the CDR3 reads CASSLGREVDEQFF. The CDR3 region has the DNA TGTGCCAGCAGCTTAGGTCGGGAGGTCGATGAGCAGTTCTTC.

The chain couples TRBV30 to TRBJ2-7, with a possible D match to TRBD1 (6 bases). CDR3 length: 12 amino acids. Trimming removed 7 bases at V and 6 bases at J, with 16 bases between. Germline CDR1 and CDR2: GTSNPN and SVGIG (reference sequence). The CDR3 sequence is CAFNRVTGEQYF. The CDR3 DNA follows: TGTGCCTTCAACAGGGTAACGGGCGAGCAGTACTTC.

This clonotype was detected ten times or more. J is TRBJ2-7 and V is TRBV11-2; D is perhaps TRBD1 (6 bases). The CDR3 totals 15 residues. Germline-derived CDR1 and CDR2 are SGHAT and FQNNGV. V lost 8 bases to trimming and J lost 2 bases, with 19 bases between them. The CDR3 spells CASRPVGRGAYEQYF. The CDR3 DNA sequence: TGTGCCAGCCGTCCCGTGGGCAGGGGAGCCTACGAGCAGTACTTC.

This clonotype was counted only a few times. The rearrangement uses TRBV24-1 and TRBJ2-1; 8 bases agree with TRBD2. CDR3 size: 14 residues. Losses at the gene ends were 5 bases for V and 8 bases for J; bases not matched to a gene: 7. Germline lookup yields CDR1 KGHDR and CDR2 SFDVKD. This CDR3 reads CATSVRGGRDEQFF. CDR3 DNA: TGTGCCACCAGTGTACGGGGGGGACGAGATGAGCAGTTCTTC.

This clonotype has just one count. The chain couples TRBV18 to TRBJ2-2; 11 bases align to TRBD2. Per germline, CDR1 KGHSH and CDR2 LQKENI. The CDR3 runs to 16 residues. Losses at the gene ends were 2 bases for V and 5 bases for J; bases not matched to a gene: 4. This CDR3 is CASSPILAGGTGELFF. For the CDR3, the DNA is TGTGCCAGCTCACCAATTCTAGCGGGAGGTACCGGGGAGCTGTTTTTT.

There are many counts of this clonotype. The chain links TRBV5-1 to TRBJ1-2, with unresolved D. This CDR3 spans 13 amino acids. Germline values: CDR1 SGHRS, CDR2 YFSETQ. V was cut by 2 bases and J by 6 bases, with 11 bases left in between. For the CDR3, the DNA is TGCGCCAGCAGCTTAGGCCAGGTGGATGGCTACACCTTC. Its translation is CASSLGQVDGYTF.

This rearrangement joins TRBV6-2 or TRBV6-3 to TRBJ2-1; possible D gene TRBD2, 5 bases. The CDR3 has 16 amino acids. The germline V gene encodes CDR1 MNHEY and CDR2 SVGEGT. V was cut by 0 bases and J by 0 bases, with 9 bases left in between. The CDR3 loop reads CASSYSKRSSYNEQFF. The DNA of the CDR3 is TGTGCCAGCAGTTACTCGAAGCGGAGCTCCTACAATGAGCAGTTCTTC.